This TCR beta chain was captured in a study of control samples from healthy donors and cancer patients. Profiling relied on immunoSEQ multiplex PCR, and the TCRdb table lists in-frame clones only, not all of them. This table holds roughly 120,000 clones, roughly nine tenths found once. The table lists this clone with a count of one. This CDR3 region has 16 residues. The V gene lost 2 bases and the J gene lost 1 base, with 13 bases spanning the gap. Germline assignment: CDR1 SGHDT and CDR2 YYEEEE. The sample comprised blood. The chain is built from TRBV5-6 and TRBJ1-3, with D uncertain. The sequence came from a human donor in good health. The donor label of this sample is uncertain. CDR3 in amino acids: CASSFMAAQSGNTIYF. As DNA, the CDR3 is TGTGCCAGCAGCTTTATGGCAGCCCAATCTGGAAACACCATATATTTT.